This T cell receptor beta chain emerged from a study of blood T cells in healthy people across ages. Ranging in age from about 6 to 95, the donors were healthy Caucasian individuals from Russia. A sample-barcoded 5' primer and a J-beta primer mix were used in a second PCR of about 6 to 11 cycles. Each single sample gave us at least 3 million CDR3-containing paired-end reads. Via MiXCR, TCRdb re-called the 5' RACE reads, giving one row per CDR3 protein. The profile shows about 1.5 million distinct CDR3 sequences, roughly two fifths of them singletons. The CDR3 sequence is 13 residues long. Germline V gives CDR1 MNHEY, CDR2 SVGEGT. Deletions cut 7 bases from V and 3 bases from J, with 11 bases between. Study outcomes and limitations: Older age went with lower TCR beta diversity per million T cells, in a roughly linear way.

Concerning this clonotype: As yet, its antigen is unknown.

The chain recombines TRBV6-2 or TRBV6-3 with TRBJ2-3, with D possibly matching TRBD1 (6 bases). The TCR sequence derives from a woman aged 18-30 years in good health. What was sequenced was blood. The CDR3 here is CASTHRDTDTQYF. CDR3 in DNA: TGTGCCAGCACCCACAGGGATACAGATACGCAGTATTTT.